The clone carrying this TCR beta chain has a count of ten or more. Its antigen is as yet unknown. This sample stems from a study of regulatory T cells in long-lasting Graves disease. Study-wide points: Favored usage of TRBV28, TRBJ1-2 and TRBJ2-5 was recorded in persistent disease.

The CDR3 spans 13 residues. Looked up from germline, CDR1 is SNHLY and CDR2 is FYNNEI. The time point was: newly diagnosed GD, antithyroid drugs for less than 3 months. Researchers made the TCR library from RNA that was extracted from PBMCs. To make TCR beta libraries, researchers used iRepertoire HTBI primers and Arm-PCR of CDR3 regions. TCRdb re-called the multiplex PCR reads through MiXCR, storing one row per CDR3 protein. Found here are roughly 500,000 distinct CDR3 sequences, about 12% of them singletons; the top ten hold approximately 9.6%. This same sample was also part of a study on T cells in Graves' hyperthyroidism and ophthalmopathy.

The material sequenced was peripheral blood mononuclear cells (PBMCs), taken at new diagnosis, from a patient treated with antithyroid drugs. This clonotype originated in a woman in her twenties or thirties with Graves disease. The rearrangement uses TRBV2 and TRBJ2-7, with D maybe TRBD2 (6 bases). The CDR3 DNA reads TGTGTCGGGGGAAAGAACGTTTGGGACGAGCAGTACTTC. It is translated as CVGGKNVWDEQYF.